The rows below give T cell receptor beta chains drawn from one sample of a study of patients and donors after allogeneic stem cell transplantation. One entry per CDR3 protein results from TCRdb running MiXCR on the RT-PCR reads. The data show 200,000 to 250,000 distinct CDR3 sequences, with 11% to 15% seen just once and 9.5% to 13% held by the top ten. Material for sequencing was blood, either unsorted or a sorted T cell fraction (not recorded which). The receptor source for this set is a human donor who was either an allogeneic HSCT recipient or a stem cell or donor lymphocyte infusion donor (not recorded which). It is not recorded whose cells these are; they may come from a transplant donor. Each CDR3 is given with its conserved first and last residue. The D gene is left open where the match is weak. The size of a clone is reported for some rows only, either as once, few or many, or as a class for expanded clones.

size,D,J,V,CDR3,DNA
.,.,TRBJ2-7,TRBV2,CASSRFIYEQYF,TGTGCCAGCAGTCGGTTTATCTACGAGCAGTACTTC
.,TRBD1,TRBJ2-2,TRBV20-1,CSASNPGTENTGELFF,TGCAGTGCTAGTAACCCCGGGACAGAGAACACCGGGGAGCTGTTTTTT
few,.,TRBJ2-5,TRBV20-1,CSARSGGWETQYF,TGCAGTGCTAGGTCCGGGGGTTGGGAGACCCAGTACTTC
many,.,TRBJ2-7,TRBV21-1,CASSSGQLYEQYF,TGTGCCAGCAGCAGCGGACAGCTTTACGAGCAGTACTTC
.,TRBD2,TRBJ2-3,TRBV27,CASSDRRAGGTDTQYF,TGTGCCAGCAGTGACCGACGAGCGGGGGGCACAGATACGCAGTATTTT
many,TRBD1,TRBJ1-1,TRBV11-2,CASSLGTGGTFF,TGTGCCAGCAGCTTAGGGACAGGGGGGACTTTCTTT
.,.,TRBJ2-7,TRBV4-3,CASSQDRSDKPYEQYF,TGCGCCAGCAGCCAAGACAGGTCAGATAAACCCTACGAGCAGTACTTC
.,.,TRBJ1-1,TRBV12-5,CASVTLGNTEAFF,TGTGCTAGTGTCACCTTGGGGAACACTGAAGCTTTCTTT
many,.,TRBJ1-3,TRBV7-8,CASSLGGNTIYF,TGTGCCAGCAGCTTAGGTGGAAACACCATATATTTT
few,.,TRBJ2-7,TRBV7-2,CASSFTQSTEQYF,TGTGCCAGCAGCTTTACTCAATCTACCGAGCAGTACTTC
.,TRBD1,TRBJ1-5,TRBV6-1,CASSESKGQGHGNQPQHF,TGTGCCAGCAGTGAAAGTAAGGGACAGGGGCATGGGAATCAGCCCCAGCATTTT
.,TRBD2,TRBJ2-3,TRBV7-6,CASSFGTSGSTDTQYF,TGTGCCAGCAGCTTTGGGACTAGCGGGAGCACAGATACGCAGTATTTT
.,.,TRBJ2-1,TRBV6-2/TRBV6-3,CASSSGTSPYNEQFF,TGTGCCAGCAGTTCCGGGACGTCTCCCTACAATGAGCAGTTCTTC
.,.,TRBJ2-7,TRBV27,CASSLRENYEQYF,TGTGCCAGCAGTTTAAGGGAAAACTACGAGCAGTACTTC
.,.,TRBJ2-2,TRBV5-1,CASSLVVGGELFF,TGCGCCAGCAGCTTGGTGGTCGGCGGGGAGCTGTTTTTT
.,.,TRBJ1-4,TRBV30,CACSFSEEKLFF,TGTGCCTGCTCTTTCAGCGAGGAAAAACTGTTTTTT
many,.,TRBJ1-1,TRBV5-1,CASSLEFAGGVGLSEAFF,TGCGCCAGCAGCTTGGAGTTTGCGGGGGGCGTTGGATTGTCTGAAGCTTTCTTT